This T cell receptor beta chain comes out of a study of patients and donors after allogeneic stem cell transplantation. In germline, CDR1 is SGHTA, CDR2 FQGNSA. This CDR3 has 16 amino acids. V was trimmed by 4 bases and J by 2 bases, leaving 15 bases between them. MiXCR, run by TCRdb on the RT-PCR reads, gives a single entry per CDR3 protein. The table shows about a million distinct CDR3 sequences, with around 17% occurring only once. Sample: blood, either unsorted or a sorted T cell fraction (not recorded which). The rearrangement joins TRBV7-2 to TRBJ2-1; weak D call: TRBD2 (6 bases). This clonotype originated in a human donor who was either an allogeneic HSCT recipient or a stem cell or donor lymphocyte infusion donor (not recorded which). It is not recorded whose cells these are; they may come from a transplant donor. CDR3 in DNA: TGTGCCAGCAGCTCCAACGGGGGTCCCGCCTACAATGAGCAGTTCTTC. Its protein product is CASSSNGGPAYNEQFF. The complete variable domain, with remaining parts taken from reference TRBV7-2 and TRBJ2-1, reads GAGVSQSPSNKVTEKGKDVELRCDPISGHTALYWYRQSLGQGLEFLIYFQGNSAPDKSGLPSDRFSAERTGGSVSTLTIQRTQQEDSAVYLCASSSNGGPAYNEQFFGPGTRLTVL.